A selection of T cell receptor beta chains follows, all from one sample in a study of T cell responses to AZD1222 COVID-19 vaccine. Some clones are missing from TCRdb's copy, which holds only in-frame ones; the method was immunoSEQ multiplex PCR. The sample gives about 150,000 clones, roughly 82% of which show up once; roughly 3.9% is in the top ten. Sequenced here: peripheral blood, sampled on day 0 of AZD1222 vaccination. The receptors shown here come from an adult in good health. Both conserved end residues are part of each CDR3. Each record gives: V gene, D gene, clone size, J gene, CDR3 protein, CDR3 DNA. A D gene is named only where the DNA matches it firmly. Clone size, where shown, is once, few, many, or a class for clones that have expanded.

>TRBV5-1|-|few|TRBJ1-5
CASSLGAGQPQHF
TGCGCCAGCAGCTTGGGTGCGGGTCAGCCCCAGCATTTT
>TRBV2|-|-|TRBJ1-2
CASGRVDGYTF
TGTGCCAGCGGCAGGGTCGATGGCTACACCTTC
>TRBV4-2|-|-|TRBJ1-1
CASSQEVGGGTEAFF
TGTGCCAGCAGCCAAGAAGTAGGAGGGGGGACTGAAGCTTTCTTT
>TRBV29-1|-|-|TRBJ1-2
CSVGVGINYGYTF
TGCAGCGTTGGAGTCGGAATAAACTATGGCTACACCTTC
>TRBV28|TRBD1|-|TRBJ2-2
CASSLRLGTGTGELFF
TGTGCCAGCAGTCTTCGACTAGGGACAGGGACCGGGGAGCTGTTTTTT
>TRBV7-9|-|-|TRBJ1-1
CASTSVDLVIAEAFF
TGTGCCAGCACATCAGTGGACTTGGTCATCGCTGAAGCTTTCTTT
>TRBV6-5|-|once|TRBJ1-5
CASSTDGGNQPQHF
TGTGCCAGCAGTACCGATGGGGGAAATCAGCCCCAGCATTTT
>TRBV7-9|-|-|TRBJ2-3
CASSPRVGGLDTQYF
TGTGCCAGCAGCCCCCGGGTGGGGGGGCTAGATACGCAGTATTTT
>TRBV27|-|-|TRBJ2-7
CASQKGVSYEQYF
TGTGCCAGCCAAAAGGGCGTCTCCTACGAGCAGTACTTC
>TRBV6-2/TRBV6-3|TRBD1|few|TRBJ2-5
CASSYSFQGAAQYF
TGTGCCAGCAGTTACTCGTTCCAGGGGGCGGCCCAGTACTTC
>TRBV11-2|TRBD1|-|TRBJ2-6
CASSLDFQGAQGANVLTF
TGTGCCAGCAGCTTAGATTTTCAGGGGGCGCAAGGGGCCAACGTCCTGACTTTC
>TRBV14|-|-|TRBJ2-7
CASSRSYEQYF
TGTGCCAGCAGCAGGTCCTACGAGCAGTACTTC
>TRBV5-4|-|few|TRBJ1-6
CASSLESSYNSPLHF
TGTGCCAGCAGCTTGGAGAGCTCCTATAATTCACCCCTCCACTTT
>TRBV5-4|-|-|TRBJ1-1
CASSLGGSINTEAFF
TGTGCCAGCAGCTTGGGGGGCTCCATTAACACTGAAGCTTTCTTT
>TRBV7-9|TRBD2|-|TRBJ2-3
CASSLASGGLQDTQYF
TGTGCCAGCAGCTTAGCTAGCGGGGGGCTCCAAGATACGCAGTATTTT
>TRBV7-9|TRBD1|-|TRBJ2-7
CASSLGTGKTYEQYF
TGTGCCAGCAGCTTAGGGACAGGGAAAACCTACGAGCAGTATTTC
>TRBV18|-|-|TRBJ1-1
CASSPVTGWNTEAFF
TGTGCCAGCTCACCGGTAACAGGGTGGAACACTGAAGCTTTCTTT
>TRBV19|-|-|TRBJ1-3
CASTQGSGGNTIYF
TGTGCCAGTACCCAGGGGTCGGGTGGAAACACCATATATTTT
>TRBV27|-|-|TRBJ2-7
CASSSTLYDYEQYF
TGTGCCAGCAGTTCGACACTTTACGACTACGAGCAGTACTTC
>TRBV3-1/TRBV3-2|TRBD2|-|TRBJ2-4
CASADLGSGEGKNIQYF
TGTGCCAGCGCTGACCTGGGTAGCGGGGAAGGCAAAAACATTCAGTACTTC
>TRBV2|-|-|TRBJ2-1
CASTPAWVYEQFF
TGTGCCAGCACACCGGCGTGGGTCTATGAGCAGTTCTTC
>TRBV28|-|-|TRBJ1-5
CASSPIGREGQPQHF
TGTGCCAGCAGTCCCATCGGCCGGGAGGGGCAGCCCCAGCATTTT
>TRBV19|TRBD1|-|TRBJ2-2
CASSIGGTGGYTGELFF
TGTGCCAGTAGTATTGGTGGGACAGGTGGTTACACCGGGGAGCTGTTTTTT
>TRBV5-1|TRBD1|-|TRBJ1-4
CASSTGQEKLFF
TGCGCCAGCAGCACGGGACAGGAAAAACTGTTTTTT
>TRBV2|-|-|TRBJ1-6
CASRDRSSYNSPLHF
TGTGCCAGCAGGGACAGAAGCTCCTATAATTCACCCCTCCACTTT
>TRBV19|-|-|TRBJ1-2
CASSPQINYGYTF
TGTGCCAGTAGTCCCCAGATTAACTATGGCTACACCTTC
>TRBV2|-|-|TRBJ2-3
CASSEGQGGTQYF
TGTGCCAGCAGTGAGGGGCAGGGGGGTACGCAGTATTTT
>TRBV5-6|-|-|TRBJ2-7
CASSLGGGINLGGNYEQYF
TGTGCCAGCAGCTTGGGTGGGGGGATCAATTTGGGCGGAAACTACGAGCAGTACTTC
>TRBV28|-|-|TRBJ2-5
CASSLVTAGETQYF
TGTGCCAGCAGTTTAGTGACGGCGGGTGAGACCCAGTACTTC
>TRBV12-3/TRBV12-4|-|-|TRBJ1-2
CASSLIRTQQTTF
TGTGCCAGCAGTTTAATCCGGACCCAGCAAACCACCTTC